One sample yielded the 17 T cell receptor beta chains listed below, sequenced in a study of T cells in Graves' hyperthyroidism and ophthalmopathy. RNA transcripts served as the template for amplifying TCR beta CDR3 regions. HTBI primers drove first-round RT-PCR of the TCR CDR3. TCRdb fed the multiplex PCR reads into MiXCR, producing one record per CDR3 protein. Altogether around 700,000 distinct CDR3 sequences are present, 15% to 20% being singletons, with the ten largest covering 16%. Material for sequencing was blood. These receptors were obtained from a woman between 50 and 59 years old with Graves' hyperthyroidism that later progressed to Graves' ophthalmopathy.

This clonotype was recorded many times. The genes are TRBV30 and TRBJ2-3, with D tentatively TRBD2 (6 bases). The germline V gene has CDR1 GTSNPN and CDR2 SVGIG (reference sequence). The CDR3 runs 13 residues. Trimming took 8 bases from V and 5 from J, leaving 17 bases between them. The CDR3 bases are TGTGCCCGAGCGGGCCCGGGCATAGATACGCAGTATTTT. This encodes CARAGPGIDTQYF.

This chain connects TRBV3-1 to TRBJ1-1, with a possible D match to TRBD1 (6 bases). This CDR3 has 15 residues. In germline, CDR1 is LGHDT, CDR2 YNNKEL (reference sequence). V dropped 6 bases and J dropped 1 base, with 15 bases sitting between them. The CDR3 reads CASRAGGPPNTEAFF. The CDR3 DNA is TGTGCCAGCAGAGCCGGGGGGCCGCCGAACACTGAAGCTTTCTTT.

This clonotype was picked up a small number of times. This chain links TRBV19 with TRBJ2-4, with 12 nucleotides matching TRBD2. Germline V CDR1 and CDR2: LNHDA, SQIVND (reference sequence). The CDR3 runs 17 residues. With V trimmed by 6 bases and J by 2 bases, 8 bases remained unmatched. CDR3 amino acids: CASSQLLAGGSKNIQYF. The CDR3 nucleotides read TGTGCCAGTAGCCAACTACTAGCGGGGGGTTCCAAAAACATTCAGTACTTC.

This clonotype was seen repeatedly, ten times or more. This sequence joins TRBV20-1 and TRBJ2-2; 9 bases agree with TRBD1. Trimming at V came to 3 bases and at J to 3 bases, leaving 5 bases not matched to a gene. The CDR3 has 15 residues. Germline V gives CDR1 DFQATT, CDR2 SNEGSKA (reference sequence). CDR3 in amino acids: CSASRQGVYTGELFF. The CDR3 DNA reads as TGCAGTGCTAGTAGACAGGGGGTGTACACCGGGGAGCTGTTTTTT.

This clonotype was observed many times. The V gene is TRBV20-1, the J gene TRBJ2-1; D unresolved. V dropped 8 bases and J dropped 1 base, with 15 bases sitting between them. From germline, CDR1 is DFQATT and CDR2 SNEGSKA (reference sequence). The CDR3 is made up of 14 amino acids. This chain's CDR3 is CSLRGILSYNEQFF. Here the CDR3 DNA reads TGCAGTCTCAGAGGCATACTTTCCTACAATGAGCAGTTCTTC.

This clonotype was detected only a few times. The chain couples TRBV20-1 to TRBJ2-7; D unresolved. This CDR3 comprises 11 residues. Germline-derived CDR1 and CDR2 are DFQATT and SNEGSKA (reference sequence). Trimming pared 4 bases from V and 4 bases from J, leaving 8 bases between. DNA of the CDR3: TGCAGTGCTACAGCTAGGTACGAGCAGTACTTC. Its translation is CSATARYEQYF.

This sequence joins TRBV7-9 and TRBJ2-1; D not resolved. Trimming removed 5 bases at V and 7 bases at J, with 9 bases between. CDR3 length: 12 amino acids. Germline V gene data show CDR1 as SEHNR and CDR2 as FQNEAQ (reference sequence). The CDR3 protein is CASSTTRNEQFF. CDR3 nucleotide sequence: TGTGCCAGCAGCACGACCCGGAATGAGCAGTTCTTC.

This clonotype has at least ten counts. The rearrangement uses TRBV2 and TRBJ1-1; D is unclear. The CDR3 is 15 amino acids. Germline V gene lookup returns CDR1 SNHLY and CDR2 FYNNEI. V lost 0 bases and J 1 base, leaving 9 bases between the germline ends. DNA of the CDR3: TGTGCCAGCAGTGAAGCCAGAGGTAGGAACACTGAAGCTTTCTTT. Translation: CASSEARGRNTEAFF.

The V and J genes are TRBV15 and TRBJ2-7; 10 nucleotides agree with TRBD1. Germline CDR1 and CDR2: LNHNV and YYDKDF (reference sequence). After removal of 3 bases from V and 6 bases from J, the junction contained 5 bases not matched to a gene. The CDR3 runs to 14 residues. As DNA, the CDR3 is TGTGCCACCAGCAGGGGACAGGGGTCCGGCGAGCAGTACTTC. It translates to CATSRGQGSGEQYF.

This clonotype was counted many times. This sequence joins TRBV11-2 and TRBJ1-1; 7 bases align to TRBD1. Germline CDR1 and CDR2: SGHAT and FQNNGV. The CDR3 loop spans 16 amino acids. Trimming cost V 5 bases and J 5 bases; bases outside gene matches: 14. This CDR3 reads CASSRWAGGGATEAFF. CDR3 in DNA: TGTGCCAGCAGCCGCTGGGCGGGAGGGGGCGCGACTGAAGCTTTCTTT.

This clonotype has a count of ten or more. This chain links TRBV6-1 with TRBJ2-7; 7 bases are shared with TRBD2. The CDR3 totals 15 residues. The germline gives CDR1 MNHNS, CDR2 SASEGT. The V gene end was trimmed by 6 bases and the J gene end by 3 bases; junction bases not matched to a gene: 11. The CDR3 nucleotides are TGTGCCAGCAGGGCTAATCCTAGCGGCTACTACGAGCAGTACTTC. It yields the protein CASRANPSGYYEQYF.

This clonotype came up many times. This chain uses TRBV7-9 with TRBJ1-2, with D uncertain. The CDR3 consists of 13 residues. CDR1 and CDR2 from the germline V gene are SEHNR and FQNEAQ (reference sequence). V lost 2 bases to trimming and J lost 4 bases, with 8 bases between them. The CDR3 spells CASSLLLGYGYTF. The CDR3 DNA follows: TGTGCCAGCAGCTTACTTCTCGGCTATGGCTACACCTTC.

At least ten counts were recorded for this clonotype. The chain couples TRBV12-3 or TRBV12-4 to TRBJ2-7, with D uncertain. Trimming shortened V by 5 bases and J by 4 bases, and 18 bases separated the two germline ends. The CDR3 extends over 15 amino acids. CDR3 sequence (DNA): TGTGCCAGCAGTGTCTCGTTGGGGAATCATTACGAGCAGTACTTC. Translating gives CASSVSLGNHYEQYF.

This clonotype has at least ten counts. The chain has TRBV7-8 and TRBJ2-3; D gene ambiguous. Germline values: CDR1 SGHVS, CDR2 FQNEAQ. The length of the CDR3 is 15 residues. V was shortened by 2 bases and J by 3 bases, with 12 bases between the two germline ends. The CDR3 protein is CASSLSGYQTDTQYF. CDR3 coding DNA: TGTGCCAGCAGCTTAAGTGGGTATCAAACAGATACGCAGTATTTT.

This clonotype was picked up many times. This chain links TRBV18 with TRBJ2-3; D is ambiguous. Germline loops: CDR1 KGHSH, CDR2 LQKENI. The V end was cut by 3 bases, the J end by 0 bases, with 7 bases between. The CDR3 is 14 amino acids. CDR3 amino acids: CASSPFFSTDTQYF. In DNA, the CDR3 is TGTGCCAGCTCACCTTTCTTTAGCACAGATACGCAGTATTTT.

This chain links TRBV29-1 with TRBJ1-5; unclear D gene. V was pared by 6 bases and J by 1 base, with 13 bases between. The CDR3 has 14 residues. Germline V gene sequence: CDR1 SQVTM, CDR2 ANQGSEA. CDR3 in DNA: TGCAGCGTAACCACAGATTCAAGCAATCAGCCCCAGCATTTT. Its translation: CSVTTDSSNQPQHF.

The sample holds a few counts of this clonotype. V and J are TRBV7-9 and TRBJ1-3, with 7 bases lining up with TRBD1. CDR3 length: 17 residues. Trimming at V came to 0 bases and at J to 0 bases, leaving 5 bases not matched to a gene. Germline CDR1 and CDR2: SEHNR and FQNEAQ (reference sequence). This CDR3 is CASSLANRGLSGNTIYF. Here the CDR3 DNA reads TGTGCCAGCAGCTTAGCCAACAGGGGCCTCTCTGGAAACACCATATATTTT.